Listed here are 27 T cell receptor beta chains from one sample, sequenced in a study of human T cells and chemical hapten exposure. Total RNA was extracted from unfractionated whole blood. TCRdb processed the 5' RACE reads anew with MiXCR; each CDR3 protein has one entry. This sample yields roughly 120,000 distinct CDR3 sequences, of which more than 15% are seen a single time; 2.5% to 3% belongs to the top ten. These receptor sequences come from a human donor in good health.

This clonotype has just a few counts. The chain joins TRBV5-6 to TRBJ1-2; 9 bases agree with TRBD1. With V trimmed by 2 bases and J by 8 bases, 10 bases remained unmatched. The germline gives CDR1 SGHDT, CDR2 YYEEEE. This CDR3 region has 15 residues. The DNA for the CDR3 is TGTGCCAGCAGCTTAAACAGGGGGCGCACGTTGGGCTACACCTTC. The encoded protein is CASSLNRGRTLGYTF.

The chain links TRBV15 to TRBJ1-2; D is unresolved. Germline V CDR1 and CDR2: LNHNV, YYDKDF (reference sequence). The CDR3 is 14 amino acids. With 4 bases removed from V and 4 bases from J, the gap between germline ends came to 13 bases. The CDR3 here is CATSIAGFGYGYTF. DNA for the CDR3: TGTGCCACCAGCATAGCAGGTTTCGGCTATGGCTACACCTTC.

This clonotype came up many times. The rearrangement uses TRBV20-1 and TRBJ2-6, with D unresolved. V was shortened by 8 bases and J by 0 bases, with 8 bases between the two germline ends. This CDR3 spans 13 amino acids. The V gene's germline CDR1 is DFQATT and CDR2 SNEGSKA (reference sequence). This chain's CDR3 is CSTFPSGANVLTF. The CDR3 DNA reads as TGCAGTACTTTTCCCTCTGGGGCCAACGTCCTGACTTTC.

The rearrangement uses TRBV3-1 and TRBJ2-7; 11 bases agree with TRBD2. The trim removed 1 base at V and 1 base at J, leaving 6 bases unmatched. Germline values: CDR1 LGHDT, CDR2 YNNKEL (reference sequence). This CDR3 contains 17 residues. DNA for the CDR3: TGTGCCAGCAGCCAAGTCGCTAGCGGGAGGAGGTCCTACGAGCAGTACTTC. It yields the protein CASSQVASGRRSYEQYF.

The chain employs TRBV2 and TRBJ2-7, with a weak D call TRBD2 (6 bases). CDR1 SNHLY and CDR2 FYNNEI come from the germline V gene. Trimming pared 4 bases from V and 5 bases from J, leaving 15 bases between. This CDR3 has 14 residues. The CDR3 here is CASSAQTRYDEQYF. The CDR3 DNA reads TGTGCCAGCAGTGCCCAGACTAGATACGACGAGCAGTACTTC.

In its sample, this clonotype was seen many times. The chain joins TRBV6-5 to TRBJ1-1, with TRBD1 identical over 9 bases. This CDR3 has 18 amino acids. V was clipped by 0 bases and J by 5 bases; unmatched bases: 13. Germline V lookup: CDR1 MNHEY, CDR2 SVGAGI. Written as DNA, the CDR3 is TGTGCCAGCAGTTACTCCGGGGACAGGGAGCTGCAGAGGACTGAAGCTTTCTTT. As protein: CASSYSGDRELQRTEAFF.

The chain employs TRBV20-1 and TRBJ2-5, with 10 bases aligning to TRBD2. The trim removed 1 base at V and 1 base at J, leaving 3 bases unmatched. Germline CDR1 reads DFQATT; CDR2 reads SNEGSKA (reference sequence). CDR3 length equals 15 residues. CDR3 bases: TGCAGTGCTAGAGTGCTAGCGGGAGCCCAAGAGACCCAGTACTTC. Translating gives CSARVLAGAQETQYF.

This clonotype was counted between two and nine times. This chain joins TRBV20-1 and TRBJ2-5, with 8 bases lining up with TRBD2. CDR1 is DFQATT and CDR2 is SNEGSKA in the germline V gene (reference sequence). CDR3 length: 13 residues. V dropped 6 bases and J dropped 7; count of bases not matched to a gene: 10. The CDR3 DNA reads TGCAGTGCAATGCCAGCGGGAGTTTGGACCCAGTACTTC. This translates into CSAMPAGVWTQYF.

The chain is built from TRBV2 and TRBJ2-7, with D possibly being TRBD2 (6 bases). Trimming pared 7 bases from V and 0 bases from J, leaving 13 bases between. The CDR3 has 14 residues. In germline, CDR1 is SNHLY, CDR2 FYNNEI. CDR3 residues: CASMRDGDSYEQYF. Here the CDR3 DNA reads TGTGCCAGCATGCGGGACGGGGACTCCTACGAGCAGTACTTC.

In its sample, this clonotype was seen a few times. V and J are TRBV7-2 and TRBJ2-7; 9 nucleotides agree with TRBD2. The germline V gene encodes CDR1 SGHTA and CDR2 FQGNSA. The CDR3 covers 14 residues. V lost 5 bases to trimming and J lost 5 bases; unmatched junction nucleotides: 7. The CDR3 spells CASSQPGLANEQYF. CDR3 sequence (DNA): TGTGCCAGCAGCCAGCCGGGACTAGCAAACGAGCAGTACTTC.

The chain carries TRBV7-9 and TRBJ1-3, with a tentative D call TRBD1 (6 bases). In germline, CDR1 is SEHNR, CDR2 FQNEAQ (reference sequence). This CDR3 is 16 amino acids long. V lost 1 base to trimming and J lost 0 bases, with 10 bases between them. The CDR3 DNA reads TGTGCCAGCAGCTTAGTTGGGGACACCTCTGGAAACACCATATATTTT. As protein: CASSLVGDTSGNTIYF.

This chain links TRBV19 with TRBJ2-7, with D possibly matching TRBD1 (6 bases). Germline V CDR1 and CDR2: LNHDA, SQIVND (reference sequence). CDR3 length: 15 residues. V was cut by 3 bases and J by 0 bases, with 12 bases left in between. The CDR3, as DNA: TGTGCCAGTAGTATGGCGGACAGCAGCTCCTACGAGCAGTACTTC. Encoded protein: CASSMADSSSYEQYF.

This clonotype appeared a few times. V is TRBV12-3 or TRBV12-4 and J is TRBJ1-1, with D hard to call. The CDR3 runs to 13 residues. V was clipped by 8 bases and J by 5 bases, with 15 bases between them. As DNA, the CDR3 is TGTGCCAGCCAGGACTTGACGGTGACTGAAGCTTTCTTT. Translating gives CASQDLTVTEAFF.

The genes are TRBV11-2 and TRBJ2-2; D gene unclear. Trimming stripped 5 bases from V and 6 bases from J, with 10 bases between. The CDR3 spans 13 residues. Germline V gene sequence: CDR1 SGHAT, CDR2 FQNNGV. CDR3 bases: TGTGCCAGCAGCCGCCAGCCGGCCGGGGAGCTGTTTTTT. It codes for CASSRQPAGELFF.

This clonotype has more than one count but fewer than ten. V and J are TRBV7-6 and TRBJ1-4, with TRBD1 identical over 12 bases. Per the germline V gene, CDR1 is SGHVS and CDR2 is FNYEAQ. The junction had 7 bases not matched to a gene; V was cut back by 3 bases and J by 2 bases. The CDR3 sequence is 18 residues long. The DNA for the CDR3 is TGTGCCAGCAGCTTGGCCGGGACAGGGGGCAGTACTAATGAAAAACTGTTTTTT. Residues: CASSLAGTGGSTNEKLFF.

This clonotype was seen a few times. The V gene is TRBV11-2, the J gene TRBJ2-7; 7 bases line up with TRBD2. The CDR3 loop spans 14 amino acids. Per the germline V gene, CDR1 is SGHAT and CDR2 is FQNNGV. Trimming at V came to 1 base and at J to 3 bases, leaving 3 bases not matched to a gene. The CDR3 sequence: CASSLGSSGYEQYF. The CDR3, as DNA: TGTGCCAGCAGCTTAGGTTCTAGCGGCTACGAGCAGTACTTC.

This clonotype was seen more than once but under ten times. Compared with germline, one end of the junction differs, possibly owing to a read error. The chain carries TRBV27 and TRBJ1-5; TRBD1 is a possible D gene (6 bases). Germline CDR1 is MNHEY and CDR2 is SMNVEV (reference sequence). The CDR3 runs 14 residues. The CDR3 nucleotides read TGTGCCAGCGCCATGGGGGGGCGCAAACAGCCCCAGCATTTT. Translation: CASAMGGRKQPQHF.

The chain carries TRBV6-5 and TRBJ1-6, with D unclear. Trimming took 6 bases from V and 6 from J, leaving 15 bases between them. The germline V gene encodes CDR1 MNHEY and CDR2 SVGAGI. The CDR3 length is 15 residues. CDR3 sequence (DNA): TGTGCCAGCAGCCCCCCGGGCGGCCGTAATTCACCCCTCCACTTT. It specifies CASSPPGGRNSPLHF.

The chain has TRBV27 and TRBJ1-5; possibly TRBD1 for D (5 bases). Germline assignment: CDR1 MNHEY and CDR2 SMNVEV (reference sequence). The germline V and J ends were trimmed by 3 bases and 2 bases, with 14 bases remaining between them. This CDR3 has 16 amino acids. The CDR3 bases are TGTGCCAGCAGTTTGTGGGCAGGGTCCGGCAATCAGCCCCAGCATTTT. This sequence encodes CASSLWAGSGNQPQHF.

The sample holds a few counts of this clonotype. The chain links TRBV29-1 to TRBJ2-6, with no clear D. Germline V gene sequence: CDR1 SQVTM, CDR2 ANQGSEA. The CDR3 loop spans 17 amino acids. The V gene lost 6 bases and the J gene lost 0 bases, with 18 bases spanning the gap. This CDR3 reads CSVHNRWADSGANVLTF. CDR3 bases: TGCAGCGTCCACAATCGGTGGGCGGACTCTGGGGCCAACGTCCTGACTTTC.

V and J are TRBV11-2 and TRBJ2-5, with TRBD2 as a possible D gene (5 bases). The length of the CDR3 is 16 residues. The V gene lost 0 bases and the J gene lost 2 bases, with 13 bases spanning the gap. Germline values: CDR1 SGHAT, CDR2 FQNNGV. CDR3 nucleotides: TGTGCCAGCAGCTTAGAGGCGGGCCCGGGACAAGAGACCCAGTACTTC. This gives the protein CASSLEAGPGQETQYF.

This clonotype turned up a few times. The chain joins TRBV3-1 to TRBJ1-5, with no clear D. The CDR3 runs 14 residues. V gave up 1 base and J gave up 4 bases, with 8 bases separating them. Germline CDR1 is LGHDT and CDR2 is YNNKEL (reference sequence). This CDR3 reads CASSQVSENQPQHF. The CDR3 region has the DNA TGTGCCAGCAGCCAAGTTAGTGAGAATCAGCCCCAGCATTTT. Drawing the rest from reference TRBV3-1 and TRBJ1-5, the complete variable domain is DTAVSQTPKYLVTQMGNDKSIKCEQNLGHDTMYWYKQDSKKFLKIMFSYNNKELIINETVPNRFSPKSPDKAHLNLHINSLELGDSAVYFCASSQVSENQPQHFGDGTRLSIL.

The CDR3 DNA sequence: TGTGCCAGCTCACCACCGCAGGGGAGGAATGAGCAGTTCTTC. It yields the protein CASSPPQGRNEQFF. The J gene is TRBJ2-1, the V gene TRBV18, with D perhaps given as TRBD1 or TRBD2 (6 bases each). CDR3 length equals 14 residues. Germline CDR1 reads KGHSH; CDR2 reads LQKENI. Deletions cut 0 bases from V and 7 bases from J, with 10 bases between.

This clonotype has only a few counts. The gene calls are TRBV5-1 and TRBJ2-6, with no clear D. This CDR3 is 16 amino acids long. In germline, CDR1 is SGHRS, CDR2 YFSETQ. Trimming cost V 4 bases and J 0 bases, with 11 bases left between them. The DNA of the CDR3 is TGCGCCAGCAGCCCCCCCAGATCCTCTGGGGCCAACGTCCTGACTTTC. Amino acids: CASSPPRSSGANVLTF.

This clonotype has a handful of counts. The V gene is TRBV28, the J gene TRBJ2-3, with a weak D call TRBD2 (7 bases). V lost 4 bases, J lost 5 bases, and 25 bases lay in between. The CDR3 is 18 residues long. Germline V gene lookup returns CDR1 MDHEN and CDR2 SYDVKM. The CDR3 sequence is CASSSPGLGGRLGDTQYF. The CDR3 DNA sequence: TGTGCCAGCAGTTCCCCCGGACTAGGGGGGAGGCTCGGAGATACGCAGTATTTT.

This clonotype has a handful of counts. CDR3 loop: CSAKLAGGRGGDIQYF. CDR3 bases: TGCAGTGCCAAGCTAGCGGGAGGCCGTGGAGGGGACATTCAGTACTTC. V and J are TRBV20-1 and TRBJ2-4; 11 bases match TRBD2. After removal of 6 bases from V and 8 bases from J, the junction contained 15 bases not matched to a gene. CDR1 and CDR2 from the germline V gene are DFQATT and SNEGSKA (reference sequence). The CDR3 has 16 amino acids.

This clonotype was detected only a few times. The chain couples TRBV20-1 to TRBJ2-7; TRBD1 might be the D (5 bases). The ends were cut back, 5 bases at V and 6 bases at J, with 20 bases in the middle. CDR1 is DFQATT, CDR2 SNEGSKA, per germline (reference sequence). There are 14 residues in the CDR3. The CDR3 region has the DNA TGCAGTGCTCAGCTTCAGGGTAACCTACGCGAGCAGTACTTC. Translated, it gives CSAQLQGNLREQYF.